The next 30 T cell receptor beta chains were all read from a single sample in a study of shared clonotypes between healthy human individuals. Method: immunoSEQ multiplex PCR; TCRdb's copy keeps in-frame clones and lacks some. Among about 2.3 million clones listed, more than 85% were seen once. Material for sequencing was naive CD4+ T cells from PBMCs. Regarding subset: CD45RA+ positively selected. These receptors were taken from a man between 18 and 29 years old in good health. Some clones in this sample may be carry-over from other donors' samples.

The chain combines TRBV28 with TRBJ1-1, with 10 bases lining up with TRBD1. V lost 3 bases, J lost 4 bases, and 11 bases stayed unmatched. The CDR3 contains 17 residues. The germline CDR1 and CDR2 sequences are MDHEN and SYDVKM. DNA of the CDR3: TGTGCCAGCAGTTTTCAGTACCCCGGGACAGGGGCCACTGAAGCTTTCTTT. It encodes CASSFQYPGTGATEAFF. Using reference TRBV28 and TRBJ1-1 for the parts outside the CDR3, the full variable domain is DVKVTQSSRYLVKRTGEKVFLECVQDMDHENMFWYRQDPGLGLRLIYFSYDVKMKEKGDIPEGYSVSREKKERFSLILESASTNQTSMYLCASSFQYPGTGATEAFFGQGTRLTVV.

This clone has just one count. V usage is TRBV10-3 and J usage is TRBJ1-2, with D unclear. V gave up 0 bases and J gave up 0 bases, with 11 bases separating them. Germline loops: CDR1 ENHRY, CDR2 SYGVKD. This CDR3 spans 16 amino acids. The CDR3 nucleotides are TGTGCCATCAGTGAGTCATTGGCCAATTCTAACTATGGCTACACCTTC. Translated, it gives CAISESLANSNYGYTF.

The CDR3, as DNA: TGTGCCAGCAGTGAATATAGAGGGGCGGTAGAGCAGTACTTC. The encoded protein is CASSEYRGAVEQYF. The chain joins TRBV25-1 to TRBJ2-7; TRBD1 or TRBD2 may be the D gene (5 bases each). The CDR3 has 14 amino acids. Germline CDR1 is MGHDK and CDR2 is SYGVNS. With 0 bases removed from V and 7 bases from J, the gap between germline ends came to 13 bases.

Here the CDR3 DNA reads TGTGCCATCAGTGGACAGGGTAGCGATACGCAGTATTTT. This encodes CAISGQGSDTQYF. This rearrangement joins TRBV10-3 to TRBJ2-3; 7 bases are a match to TRBD1. The CDR3 has 13 residues. J gave up 6 bases and V 4 bases, and 4 bases lay outside the gene matches. The germline V gene has CDR1 ENHRY and CDR2 SYGVKD.

The chain is built from TRBV28 and TRBJ1-2, with TRBD1 matching 10 bases. Looked up from germline, CDR1 is MDHEN and CDR2 is SYDVKM. J lost 8 bases, V lost 4 bases, and 7 bases had no gene match. The CDR3 runs 14 residues. CDR3: CASSSGTGDFGYTF. CDR3 bases: TGTGCCAGCAGTTCCGGGACAGGGGATTTCGGCTACACCTTC.

The chain couples TRBV5-4 to TRBJ1-4; maybe TRBD1 (6 bases). Trimming removed 0 bases from V and 1 base from J, with 10 bases in between. Germline lookup yields CDR1 SGHNT and CDR2 YYREEE (reference sequence). The CDR3 runs 16 residues. This CDR3 reads CASSLEGHLTNEKLFF. For the CDR3, the DNA is TGTGCCAGCAGCTTGGAGGGACACCTAACTAATGAAAAACTGTTTTTT.

The DNA of the CDR3 is TGTGCCAGCAGCATGGGACTTAGGGAGACCCAGTACTTC. This sequence encodes CASSMGLRETQYF. The rearrangement joins TRBV5-8 to TRBJ2-5, with D perhaps TRBD2 (6 bases). The V end lost 4 bases, the J end lost 5 bases, and 12 bases lay between the germline ends. Germline V lookup: CDR1 SGHTS, CDR2 YDEGEE. CDR3 length: 13 residues. Looking up the rest from reference TRBV5-8 and TRBJ2-5 gives the full variable domain: EAGVTQSPTHLIKTRGQQATLRCSPISGHTSVYWYQQALGLGLQFLLWYDEGEERNRGNFPPRFSGRQFPNYSSELNVNALELEDSALYLCASSMGLRETQYFGPGTRLLVL.

V is TRBV21-1 and J is TRBJ1-2. TRBV21-1 is labeled a pseudogene. The CDR3 covers 13 residues. The CDR3 spells CASSPLPNYGYTF. Here the CDR3 DNA reads TGTGCCAGCAGCCCCTTACCAAACTATGGCTACACCTTC.

The chain combines TRBV5-1 with TRBJ1-4; weak D call: TRBD1 (5 bases). The CDR3 is 15 amino acids. V was clipped by 4 bases and J by 2 bases, with 12 bases between them. The germline V gene encodes CDR1 SGHRS and CDR2 YFSETQ. In DNA, the CDR3 is TGCGCCAGCAGCGGAAACGCAGGGACTAATGAAAAACTGTTTTTT. Translated, it gives CASSGNAGTNEKLFF.

The chain is built from TRBV27 and TRBJ2-7; D gene ambiguous. Trimming cost V 5 bases and J 2 bases, with 13 bases left between them. Germline assignment: CDR1 MNHEY and CDR2 SMNVEV (reference sequence). The CDR3 extends over 14 amino acids. CDR3 in DNA: TGTGCCAGCAGTGAAAGGGTCAGCCCCTACGAGCAGTACTTC. Amino acid sequence: CASSERVSPYEQYF.

The chain has TRBV2 and TRBJ2-1, with 8 bases identical to TRBD2. The trim removed 4 bases at V and 4 bases at J, leaving 15 bases unmatched. This CDR3 region has 18 residues. Germline V gene sequence: CDR1 SNHLY, CDR2 FYNNEI. CDR3 nucleotide sequence: TGTGCCAGCAGTGCCCACGGCGGACTAGCTCCTACTTACAATGAGCAGTTCTTC. This translates into CASSAHGGLAPTYNEQFF.

This chain connects TRBV16 to TRBJ2-3, with TRBD2 identical over 9 bases. The germline CDR1 and CDR2 sequences are KGHSY and FQNENV. Trimming at V came to 3 bases and at J to 5 bases, leaving 15 bases not matched to a gene. The CDR3 runs to 18 residues. The CDR3 region has the DNA TGTGCCAGCAGCCATCCCCAGAGCGGGAGGACGCGGGGAGATACGCAGTATTTT. Its translation is CASSHPQSGRTRGDTQYF.

This chain uses TRBV20-1 with TRBJ1-3, with D tentatively TRBD1 (5 bases). The CDR3 covers 11 residues. V lost 6 bases, J lost 2 bases, and 5 bases lay in between. Germline V gene sequence: CDR1 DFQATT, CDR2 SNEGSKA (reference sequence). The CDR3 reads CSAQAGNTIYF. CDR3 in DNA: TGCAGTGCACAGGCTGGAAACACCATATATTTT.

The chain has TRBV30 and TRBJ2-1; 7 bases fit TRBD2. The CDR3 length is 13 residues. The germline V gene has CDR1 GTSNPN and CDR2 SVGIG (reference sequence). The V gene end was trimmed by 6 bases and the J gene end by 9 bases; junction bases not matched to a gene: 11. The CDR3 region has the DNA TGTGCCTGTCAAGAGGGAGGGCCAGGTGAGCAGTTCTTC. Translating it yields CACQEGGPGEQFF.

The chain employs TRBV7-9 and TRBJ2-3, with TRBD2 matching over 10 bases. Per germline, CDR1 SEHNR and CDR2 FQNEAQ (reference sequence). This CDR3 is 17 amino acids long. J gave up 4 bases and V 0 bases, and 7 bases lay outside the gene matches. The CDR3 bases are TGTGCCAGCAGCTTAGCGCTTACTAGCGGGGCCCCAGATACGCAGTATTTT. Protein: CASSLALTSGAPDTQYF.

The chain uses TRBV29-1 and TRBJ2-2, with a possible D match to TRBD1 (6 bases). Trimming pared 4 bases from V and 0 bases from J, leaving 9 bases between. Germline V gene lookup returns CDR1 SQVTM and CDR2 ANQGSEA. The CDR3 runs 14 residues. DNA of the CDR3: TGCAGCGTTGTTGGGGGCGCGAACACCGGGGAGCTGTTTTTT. This encodes CSVVGGANTGELFF.

The chain recombines TRBV4-1 with TRBJ1-2, with 8 bases fitting TRBD1. Trimming removed 0 bases from V and 2 bases from J; junction bases left unmatched: 11. The length of the CDR3 is 18 residues. Germline loops: CDR1 MGHRA, CDR2 YSYEKL. The CDR3 DNA reads TGCGCCAGCAGCCAAGATGGCTATCGGACAGGGTCGAACTATGGCTACACCTTC. Translation gives CASSQDGYRTGSNYGYTF.

The chain joins TRBV28 to TRBJ2-3, with 7 bases fitting TRBD2. The ends lost 6 bases at V and 2 bases at J; junction bases unmatched: 8. Germline lookup yields CDR1 MDHEN and CDR2 SYDVKM. The CDR3 sequence is 15 residues long. CDR3 DNA: TGTGCCAGCAGCGCTAGCGGAAGATCCACAGATACGCAGTATTTT. It yields the protein CASSASGRSTDTQYF.

V and J are TRBV4-2 and TRBJ1-3; D is undetermined. V was cut by 1 base and J by 4 bases, with 8 bases left in between. The CDR3 contains 14 residues. The germline V gene has CDR1 LGHNA and CDR2 YNFKEQ. The CDR3 DNA sequence: TGTGCCAGCAGCCAAGTAGATAGGGGAAACACCATATATTTT. Translated: CASSQVDRGNTIYF.

As regards this clone: This specimen includes other DNA sequences encoding the same CDR3. The chain has TRBV7-2 and TRBJ1-2; 7 bases are a match to TRBD1. V gave up 2 bases and J gave up 2 bases; unmatched junction bases: 2. This CDR3 is built from 14 residues. Looked up from germline, CDR1 is SGHTA and CDR2 is FQGNSA. CDR3 DNA: TGTGCCAGCAGCTTAACAGGGGTAAACTATGGCTACACCTTC. This gives the protein CASSLTGVNYGYTF. The variable domain in full, completed from reference TRBV7-2 and TRBJ1-2, reads GAGVSQSPSNKVTEKGKDVELRCDPISGHTALYWYRQSLGQGLEFLIYFQGNSAPDKSGLPSDRFSAERTGGSVSTLTIQRTQQEDSAVYLCASSLTGVNYGYTFGSGTRLTVV.

The gene calls are TRBV28 and TRBJ2-7; TRBD2 is a possible D gene (6 bases). CDR1 is MDHEN, CDR2 SYDVKM, per germline. V was pared by 7 bases and J by 7 bases, with 20 bases between. The CDR3 consists of 14 residues. The CDR3 region has the DNA TGTGCCAGCAATCCCGGGAGCCCGGTACGGGAGCAGTACTTC. Amino acids: CASNPGSPVREQYF.

V gene TRBV6-6 combines with J gene TRBJ1-2, with 7 bases matching TRBD1. In germline, CDR1 is MNHNY, CDR2 SVGAGI (reference sequence). The CDR3 totals 13 residues. The V segment lost 5 bases and the J segment 2 bases; nucleotides outside the gene matches: 2. CDR3 region: CASSPGQNYGYTF. DNA of the CDR3: TGTGCCAGCAGTCCGGGACAGAACTATGGCTACACCTTC.

With respect to this clone: This specimen includes other DNA sequences encoding the same CDR3. The chain employs TRBV5-4 and TRBJ1-1; D is possibly TRBD1 (6 bases). V gave up 3 bases and J gave up 1 base, with 10 bases separating them. Germline V lookup: CDR1 SGHNT, CDR2 YYREEE (reference sequence). CDR3 length: 14 residues. CDR3 loop: CASSSGQPNTEAFF. The CDR3 nucleotides are TGTGCCAGCAGCTCCGGACAGCCGAACACTGAAGCTTTCTTT.

The gene calls are TRBV2 and TRBJ1-1, with D possibly being TRBD1 (5 bases). V was pared by 6 bases and J by 4 bases, with 15 bases between. The CDR3 is made up of 14 amino acids. Germline assignment: CDR1 SNHLY and CDR2 FYNNEI. The DNA for the CDR3 is TGTGCCAGCAGGGTACGGGGCCTGAGCACTGAAGCTTTCTTT. Protein sequence: CASRVRGLSTEAFF.

This clone was observed a single time. The gene calls are TRBV30 and TRBJ2-2; TRBD1 aligns across 11 bases. Per germline, CDR1 GTSNPN and CDR2 SVGIG (reference sequence). This CDR3 has 15 residues. The V and J ends lost 5 bases and 3 bases, in that order; junction bases with no gene match: 5. CDR3 region: CAWGQGAPHTGELFF. CDR3 in DNA: TGTGCCTGGGGACAGGGGGCCCCGCACACCGGGGAGCTGTTTTTT.

CDR3 residues: CASMVRGNTEAFF. CDR3 DNA: TGTGCCAGCATGGTCCGGGGGAACACTGAAGCTTTCTTT. This sequence joins TRBV6-5 and TRBJ1-1; the D is unclear. In germline, CDR1 is MNHEY, CDR2 SVGAGI. Trimming removed 7 bases at V and 1 base at J, with 10 bases between. The length of the CDR3 is 13 residues.

The V and J genes are TRBV30 and TRBJ1-6; D is ambiguous. This CDR3 has 14 residues. Germline-derived CDR1 and CDR2 are GTSNPN and SVGIG (reference sequence). Trimming stripped 4 bases from V and 1 base from J, with 8 bases between. Here the CDR3 reads CAWNKVSYNSPLHF. The DNA for the CDR3 is TGTGCCTGGAATAAGGTGTCCTATAATTCACCCCTCCACTTT.

The rearrangement links TRBV5-1 to TRBJ2-1; 8 positions match TRBD2. CDR1 SGHRS and CDR2 YFSETQ come from the germline V gene. The V segment lost 1 base and the J segment 7 bases; nucleotides outside the gene matches: 13. CDR3 length: 17 amino acids. CDR3 DNA: TGCGCCAGCAGCTTGCCTATGAGCGGGAGTCGATCAAATGAGCAGTTCTTC. The encoded protein is CASSLPMSGSRSNEQFF.

The chain recombines TRBV27 with TRBJ2-1; 7 positions match TRBD1. Per germline, CDR1 MNHEY and CDR2 SMNVEV (reference sequence). CDR3 length: 15 residues. V was pared by 5 bases and J by 5 bases, with 9 bases of the junction left unmatched. The CDR3 region is CASSTNRGNNNEQFF. DNA for the CDR3: TGTGCCAGCAGTACCAACAGGGGAAATAACAATGAGCAGTTCTTC.

Comments on this clone: In the same sample, other DNA sequences code for this CDR3. The rearrangement uses TRBV5-1 and TRBJ2-3; D gene uncertain. The CDR3 has 15 amino acids. V lost 0 bases, J lost 3 bases, and 11 bases lay in between. Germline CDR1 SGHRS, CDR2 YFSETQ. DNA for the CDR3: TGCGCCAGCAGCTTGGGGGGAATAGAGACAGATACGCAGTATTTT. Its protein is CASSLGGIETDTQYF.